This T cell receptor (beta chain) was identified during a study of T cell responses to AZD1222 COVID-19 vaccine. The study's findings and limits: Unmutated variant regions reportedly attract nearly half of all spike-specific TCRs. Seropositive status at baseline applied to only 6 or 7 AZD1222 recipients.

This clone has a handful of counts. What it binds is not known. Clones were sequenced by immunoSEQ multiplex PCR, and TCRdb holds only the in-frame ones, with some missing. This table holds approximately 140,000 clones, 85% to 95% found once. The sequence derives from an adult in good health. The starting material was peripheral blood, obtained on day 0 of AZD1222 vaccination.

As DNA, the CDR3 is TGTGCCAGCGGCCCTAGCCAAGAGACCCAGTACTTC. Translation gives CASGPSQETQYF. The chain employs TRBV2 and TRBJ2-5; D gene unclear. CDR3 length: 12 amino acids. Germline CDR1 SNHLY, CDR2 FYNNEI. V was shortened by 8 bases and J by 1 base, with 8 bases between the two germline ends.